This T cell receptor beta chain derives from a study of naive and memory T cell subsets. Sequential positive selection took CD4 T cells first, then CD8 T cells. An equimolar mix of two oligonucleotides served as the beta constant-region primer for TRBC1 and TRBC2. Ligated cDNA was amplified by four rounds of PCR with nested alpha and beta constant-region primers and SP2. MiXCR was run by TCRdb on the UMI-ligation and nested PCR reads, yielding one entry per CDR3 protein. This table has about 120,000 distinct CDR3 sequences, roughly 36% appearing once. Only a few counts were recorded for this clonotype. The germline V and J ends were trimmed by 1 base and 4 bases, with 7 bases remaining between them. CDR1 and CDR2 from the germline V gene are SGHVS and FNYEAQ. The CDR3 contains 13 residues.

Sequencing was performed on central memory CD4+ T cells from blood. The origin of this receptor is a human donor in good health. This chain links TRBV7-6 with TRBJ2-5; D gene uncertain. The DNA for the CDR3 is TGTGCCAGCAGCTTAGAACAGCTAGAGACCCAGTACTTC. The encoded protein is CASSLEQLETQYF.